This T cell receptor beta chain was observed in a study of T-cell memory formation after mild COVID-19. Study-level information: In these data, TCR clusters were largely donor specific.

Study outcomes and limitations: Contracting clones, day 15 to 85, had balanced CD4/CD8, and later expanders favored CD4+.

TCRdb redid the calling of the 5' RACE reads with MiXCR, one entry per CDR3 protein. Among around 50,000 distinct CDR3 sequences listed, around a quarter were seen once. This clonotype has ten or more counts. The antigen remains undetermined. CDR3 length: 17 amino acids. Germline CDR1 LGHNA, CDR2 YSLEER. V gave up 3 bases and J gave up 5 bases, with 21 bases separating them. The material sequenced was PBMCs or a T cell subset sorted from them (not recorded which). The clonotype comes from a man aged 18 to 29 who had mild COVID-19 (a few samples of this study predate the infection). Cell type and time point are not known. The chain couples TRBV4-3 to TRBJ2-3, with D maybe TRBD2 (6 bases). The CDR3 coding sequence is TGCGCCAGCAGCCAGGGTAGGGACCGTCGGAGGGGAGATACGCAGTATTTT. Translated: CASSQGRDRRRGDTQYF.